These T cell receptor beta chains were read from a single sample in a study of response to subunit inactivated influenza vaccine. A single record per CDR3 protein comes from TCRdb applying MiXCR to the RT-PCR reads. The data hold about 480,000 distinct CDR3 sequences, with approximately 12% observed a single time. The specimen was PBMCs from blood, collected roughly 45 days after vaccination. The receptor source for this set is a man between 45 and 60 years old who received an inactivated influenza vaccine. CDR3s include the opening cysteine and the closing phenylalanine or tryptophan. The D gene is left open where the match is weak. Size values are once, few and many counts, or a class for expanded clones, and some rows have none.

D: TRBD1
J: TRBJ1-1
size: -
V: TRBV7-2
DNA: TGTGCCAGCAGCCCGAAAAGGACAGGGGCGGAAGCTTTCTTT
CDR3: CASSPKRTGAEAFF

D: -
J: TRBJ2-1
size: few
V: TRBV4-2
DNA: TGTGCCAGCAGCCTCGACGGGTTTAATGAGCAGTTCTTC
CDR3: CASSLDGFNEQFF

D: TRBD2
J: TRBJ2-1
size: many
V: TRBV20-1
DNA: TGCAGTGCCGAGCGACTAGCGGGAGGGCCCAACGGGGATGAGCAGTTCTTC
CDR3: CSAERLAGGPNGDEQFF

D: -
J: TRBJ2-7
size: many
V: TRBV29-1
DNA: TGCAGCGTTGAGGTGGGGTACGGCCACGAGCAGTACTTC
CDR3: CSVEVGYGHEQYF

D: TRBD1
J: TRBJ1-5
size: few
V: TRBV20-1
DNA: TGCAGTGCTGAGGGACCCGACAGGGGTTATCAGCCCCAGCATTTT
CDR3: CSAEGPDRGYQPQHF

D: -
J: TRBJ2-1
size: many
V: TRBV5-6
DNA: TGTGCCAGCAGCGCGCGGGGAGTGAGCTCCTACAATGAGCAGTTCTTC
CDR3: CASSARGVSSYNEQFF

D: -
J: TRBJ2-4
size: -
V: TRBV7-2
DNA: TGTGCCAGCGGCTTACCGGGGGGCGCGTCCAAAAACATTCAGTACTTC
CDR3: CASGLPGGASKNIQYF

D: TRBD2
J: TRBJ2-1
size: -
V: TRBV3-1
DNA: TGTGCCAGCAGCCTCGGTAAGGCTAGCGGGGGATTTTTCAATGAGCAGTTCTTC
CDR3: CASSLGKASGGFFNEQFF

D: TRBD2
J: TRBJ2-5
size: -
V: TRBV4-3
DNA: TGCGCCAGCAGCCAGATGCTAGCGGGAGGCGAGTGGGCGTGGACCCAGTACTTC
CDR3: CASSQMLAGGEWAWTQYF

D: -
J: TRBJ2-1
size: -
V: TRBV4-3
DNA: TGCGCCAGCAGCCAAGATCAGGGGGGCCGCAATGAGCAGTTCTTC
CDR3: CASSQDQGGRNEQFF

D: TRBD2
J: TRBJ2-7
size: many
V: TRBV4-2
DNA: TGTGCCAGCAGCCAAGATCCGGGACTAGTCTACGAGCAGTACTTC
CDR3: CASSQDPGLVYEQYF

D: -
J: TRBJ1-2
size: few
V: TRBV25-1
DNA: TGTGCCAGCAGCCGGGGTCTAGGTGGCTACACCTTC
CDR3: CASSRGLGGYTF

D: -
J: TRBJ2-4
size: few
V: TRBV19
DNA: TGTGCCAGTAGTACACCCAGCTGGAAAAACATTCAGTACTTC
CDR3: CASSTPSWKNIQYF

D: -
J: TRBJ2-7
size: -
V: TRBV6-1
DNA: TGTGCCAGCAGCCCCGGGGGGCGGACAGCCTACGAGCAGTACTTC
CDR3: CASSPGGRTAYEQYF

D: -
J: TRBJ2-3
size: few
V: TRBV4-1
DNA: TGCGCCAGCAGGGGCTTGACTAGGAGCACAGATACGCAGTATTTT
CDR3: CASRGLTRSTDTQYF

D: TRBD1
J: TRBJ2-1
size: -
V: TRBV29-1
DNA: TGCAGCGGCGCCCCGGACAGGAATGAGCAGTTCTTC
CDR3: CSGAPDRNEQFF

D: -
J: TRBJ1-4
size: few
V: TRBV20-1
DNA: TGCAGTGCCCCGCGGGGGGGGTCCTATGAAAAACTGTTTTTT
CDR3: CSAPRGGSYEKLFF

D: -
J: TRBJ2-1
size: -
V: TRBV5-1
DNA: TGCGCCAGCAGCTTGGCCCAGGGTTCCTACAATGAGCAGTTCTTC
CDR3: CASSLAQGSYNEQFF

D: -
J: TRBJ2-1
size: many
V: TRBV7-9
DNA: TGTGCCAGCAGTTCAAATGGACAGAACAATGAGCAGTTCTTC
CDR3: CASSSNGQNNEQFF

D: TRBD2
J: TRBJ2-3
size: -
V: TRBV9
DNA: TGTGCCAGCAGCGACGGGACTATACGCACAGATACACAGTATTTT
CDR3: CASSDGTIRTDTQYF

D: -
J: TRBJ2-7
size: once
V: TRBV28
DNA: TGTGCCAGCAGTTTAAAGGGAAACGAGCAGTACTTC
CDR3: CASSLKGNEQYF

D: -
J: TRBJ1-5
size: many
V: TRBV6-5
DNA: TGTGCCACATCCAGGGACAACAATCAGCCCCAGCATTTT
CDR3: CATSRDNNQPQHF

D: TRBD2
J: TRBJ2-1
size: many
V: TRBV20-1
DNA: TGCAGTGCTAGAGATCGTAGACTAGCGGGAGTGGGTGAGCAGTTCTTC
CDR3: CSARDRRLAGVGEQFF

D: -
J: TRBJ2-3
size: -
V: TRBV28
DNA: TGTGCCAGCAGTTCGAGTTTCTTAGATACGCAGTATTTT
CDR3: CASSSSFLDTQYF

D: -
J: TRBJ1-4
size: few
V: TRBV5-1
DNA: TGCGCCAGCAGAATGAGTGCTAATGAAAAACTGTTTTTT
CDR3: CASRMSANEKLFF

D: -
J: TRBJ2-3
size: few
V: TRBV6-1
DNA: TGTGCCAGCAGTGAAAAGGGGGGCACAGATACGCAGTATTTT
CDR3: CASSEKGGTDTQYF

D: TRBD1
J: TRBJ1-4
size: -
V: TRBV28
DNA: TGTGCCAGCAGCTCTACCCGCGGGACAGCCTTTAATGAAAAACTGTTTTTT
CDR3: CASSSTRGTAFNEKLFF

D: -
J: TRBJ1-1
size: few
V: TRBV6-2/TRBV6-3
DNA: TGTGCCAGCACCACCAGCCCTAAGACAGCTTTCTTT
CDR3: CASTTSPKTAFF

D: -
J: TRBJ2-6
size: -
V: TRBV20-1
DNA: TGCAGTGCTAAACTAGGGGGTTCTGGGGCCAACGTCCTGACTTTC
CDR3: CSAKLGGSGANVLTF

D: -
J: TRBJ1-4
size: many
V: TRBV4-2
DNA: TGTGCCAGCAGCCAAGAAGGGGACTCCAATGAAAAACTGTTTTTT
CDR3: CASSQEGDSNEKLFF

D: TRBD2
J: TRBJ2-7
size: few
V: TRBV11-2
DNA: TGTGCCACTCACTCTAGCGGGGTTATCTACGAGCAGTACTTC
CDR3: CATHSSGVIYEQYF

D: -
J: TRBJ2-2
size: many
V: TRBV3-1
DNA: TGTGCCAGCAGCCAAGGTTCCGGAGACACCGGGGAGCTGTTTTTT
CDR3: CASSQGSGDTGELFF

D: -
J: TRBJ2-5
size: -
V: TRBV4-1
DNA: TGCGCCAGCAGCCAAGACCCGGTAGGAGAGACCCAGTACTTC
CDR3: CASSQDPVGETQYF

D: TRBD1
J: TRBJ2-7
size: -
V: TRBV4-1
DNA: TGCGCCAGCAGCCATCGGACAGGGTCCTACGAGCAGTACTTC
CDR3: CASSHRTGSYEQYF

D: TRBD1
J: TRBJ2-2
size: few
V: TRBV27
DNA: TGTGCCAGCAGTCTACAGGGACAGGGCAAGGCCGGGGAGCTGTTTTTT
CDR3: CASSLQGQGKAGELFF

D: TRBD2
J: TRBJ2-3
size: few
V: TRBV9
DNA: TGTGCCAGCAGCGTAGCGGCGGGAGGCCGCACAGATACGCAGTATTTT
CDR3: CASSVAAGGRTDTQYF

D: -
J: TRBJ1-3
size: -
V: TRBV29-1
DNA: TGCAGCGTGATTCACATGTCCTCTGGAAACACCATATATTTT
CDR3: CSVIHMSSGNTIYF

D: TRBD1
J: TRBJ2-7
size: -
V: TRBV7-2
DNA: TGTGCCAGCAGCCCGTGGGACAGGGGTAGGCAGTACTTC
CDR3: CASSPWDRGRQYF

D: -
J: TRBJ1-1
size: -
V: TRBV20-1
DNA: TGCAGTGCTAGTTCAGGGTTGTTCACTGAAGCTTTCTTT
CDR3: CSASSGLFTEAFF

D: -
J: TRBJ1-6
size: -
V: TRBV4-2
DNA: TGTGCCAGCAGCCAAGATTTCGGGGTACGTTCACCCCTCCACTTT
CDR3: CASSQDFGVRSPLHF

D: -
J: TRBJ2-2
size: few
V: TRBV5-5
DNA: TGTGCCAGCAGGTTGGACAGGAACACCGGGGAGCTGTTTTTT
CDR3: CASRLDRNTGELFF

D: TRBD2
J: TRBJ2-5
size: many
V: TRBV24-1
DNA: TGTGCCACCCCCAGCGGGAGTGGGTTGCGGGGAGAGACCCAGTACTTC
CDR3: CATPSGSGLRGETQYF

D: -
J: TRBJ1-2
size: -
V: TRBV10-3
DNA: TGTGCCATCAGTGAGGGGCAGGGAACATATGGCTACACCTTC
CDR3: CAISEGQGTYGYTF

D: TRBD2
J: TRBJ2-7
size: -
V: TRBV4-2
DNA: TGTGCCAGCAGCCAACGACTAACTAGCGGGGGGACCTACGAGCAGTACTTC
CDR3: CASSQRLTSGGTYEQYF

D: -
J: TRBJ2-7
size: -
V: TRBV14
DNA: TGTGCCAGCTTTGACTCGGCCCTCTCCTACGAGCAGTACTTC
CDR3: CASFDSALSYEQYF

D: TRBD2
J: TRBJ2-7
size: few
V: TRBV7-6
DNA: TGTGCCAGCAGCTTAGCTGGACTAGCGGGAGACGAGCAGTACTTC
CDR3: CASSLAGLAGDEQYF

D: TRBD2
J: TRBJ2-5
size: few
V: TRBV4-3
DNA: TGCGCCAGCAGCCAAGGCCTACTAGCGGGGGGTAAAGAGACCCAGTACTTC
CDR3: CASSQGLLAGGKETQYF

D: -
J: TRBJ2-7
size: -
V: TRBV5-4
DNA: TGTGCCAGCAGCTTGGAAGGGGCAAGCGAGCAGTACTTC
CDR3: CASSLEGASEQYF

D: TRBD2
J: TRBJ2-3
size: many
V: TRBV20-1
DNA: TGCAGTGCTTCTGGGACTAGCGGGAGCACAGATACGCAGTATTTT
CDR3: CSASGTSGSTDTQYF

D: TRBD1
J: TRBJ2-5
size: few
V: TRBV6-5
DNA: TGTGCCAGCAGTTGGGGGACAGGCCATTCATACTTC
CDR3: CASSWGTGHSYF

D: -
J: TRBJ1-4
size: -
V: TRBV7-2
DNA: TGTGCCAGCAGCTTCAGGACAGAGAATGAAAAACTGTTTTTT
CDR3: CASSFRTENEKLFF

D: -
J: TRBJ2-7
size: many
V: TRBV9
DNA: TGTGCCAGCAGCGACCGGACGGACGAGCAGTACTTC
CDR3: CASSDRTDEQYF

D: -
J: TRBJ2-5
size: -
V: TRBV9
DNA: TGTGCCAGCACCCTCCAAGGGGGTCCACAAGAGACCCAGTACTTC
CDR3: CASTLQGGPQETQYF

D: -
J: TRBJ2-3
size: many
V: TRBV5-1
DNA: TGCGCCAGCAGCTTCACACCGGAAGATACGCAGTATTTT
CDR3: CASSFTPEDTQYF